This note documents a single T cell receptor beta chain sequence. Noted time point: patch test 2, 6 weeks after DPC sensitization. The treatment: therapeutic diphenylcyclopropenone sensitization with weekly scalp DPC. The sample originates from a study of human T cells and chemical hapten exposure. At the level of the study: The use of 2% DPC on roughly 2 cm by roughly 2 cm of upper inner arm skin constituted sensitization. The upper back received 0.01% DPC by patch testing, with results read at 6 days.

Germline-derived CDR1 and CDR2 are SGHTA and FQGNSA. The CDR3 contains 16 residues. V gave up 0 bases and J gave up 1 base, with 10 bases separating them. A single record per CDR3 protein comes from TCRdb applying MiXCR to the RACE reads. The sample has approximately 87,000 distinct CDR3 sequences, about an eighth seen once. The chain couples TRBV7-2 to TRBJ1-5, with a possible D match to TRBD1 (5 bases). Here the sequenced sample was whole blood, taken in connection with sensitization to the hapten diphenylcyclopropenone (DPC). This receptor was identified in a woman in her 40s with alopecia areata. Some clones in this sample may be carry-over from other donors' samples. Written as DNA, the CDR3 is TGTGCCAGCAGCTTAGCATGGGACCTAAGCAATCAGCCCCAGCATTTT. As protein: CASSLAWDLSNQPQHF. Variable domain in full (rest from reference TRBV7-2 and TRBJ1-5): GAGVSQSPSNKVTEKGKDVELRCDPISGHTALYWYRQSLGQGLEFLIYFQGNSAPDKSGLPSDRFSAERTGGSVSTLTIQRTQQEDSAVYLCASSLAWDLSNQPQHFGDGTRLSIL.